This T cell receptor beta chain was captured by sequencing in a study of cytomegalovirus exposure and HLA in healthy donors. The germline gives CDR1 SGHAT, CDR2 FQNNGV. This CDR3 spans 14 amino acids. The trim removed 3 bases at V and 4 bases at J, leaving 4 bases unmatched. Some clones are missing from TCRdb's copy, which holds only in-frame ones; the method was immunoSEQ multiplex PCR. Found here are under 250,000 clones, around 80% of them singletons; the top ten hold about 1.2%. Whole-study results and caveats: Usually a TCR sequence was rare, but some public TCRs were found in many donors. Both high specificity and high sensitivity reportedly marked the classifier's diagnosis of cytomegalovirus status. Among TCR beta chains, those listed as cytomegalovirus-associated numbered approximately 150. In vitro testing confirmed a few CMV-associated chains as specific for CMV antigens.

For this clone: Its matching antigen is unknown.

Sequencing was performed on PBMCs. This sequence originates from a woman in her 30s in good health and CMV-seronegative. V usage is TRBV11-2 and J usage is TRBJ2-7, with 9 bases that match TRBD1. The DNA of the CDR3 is TGTGCCAGCAGCTTTTTCGGACAGGGGTACGAGCAGTACTTC. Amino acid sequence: CASSFFGQGYEQYF.